This T cell receptor (beta chain) came from a study of T-cell reconstitution after alpha-beta-depleted transplantation in children. The CDR3 extends over 15 residues, inclusive of both ends. General study results and limits: Alpha-beta T cells about two months after transplant reportedly derived from several hundred expanded graft clones.

Notes on this clonotype: What it binds is not known. The limits of the CDR3 on the DNA are not certain, so only TCRdb's listed CDR3 is given.

Unique molecular identifiers tagged the TCRbeta library. TCRdb reprocessed the PCR reads with MiXCR, giving one entry per CDR3 protein. Counted here are around 370,000 distinct CDR3 sequences, under 20% occurring once; the ten biggest clones make up about 41%. The clonotype was recovered from a male patient aged 2 to 9 who had a stem cell transplant for acute lymphoblastic leukemia, so the T cells may come from the graft donor. Sequencing was performed on PBMCs, mostly from graft donor cells, taken 360 days after TCRalphabeta/CD19-depleted stem cell transplant. The chain is built from TRBV12-3 or TRBV12-4 and TRBJ1-6; TRBD1, the table's D call, was not compared with the DNA. The CDR3 region is CASILDSRNNSPLHF.